Presented here are 21 T cell receptor beta chains from one specimen sequenced in a study of T-cell reconstitution after alpha-beta-depleted transplantation in children. The authors prepared the TCRbeta library with unique molecular identifiers. TCRdb re-called the PCR reads through MiXCR, storing one row per CDR3 protein. Seen here are roughly 340,000 distinct CDR3 sequences, about 16% observed once, and the top ten hold around 43%. This sample comprised PBMCs, mostly from graft donor cells, obtained 360 days after TCRalphabeta/CD19-depleted stem cell transplant. The receptors were gathered from a male patient aged 2-9 years who had a stem cell transplant for acute lymphoblastic leukemia, so the T cells may come from the graft donor.

The chain couples TRBV29-1 to TRBJ1-2, with a weak D call TRBD1 (5 bases). The CDR3 is made up of 13 amino acids. The germline V gene encodes CDR1 SQVTM and CDR2 ANQGSEA. The ends were cut back, 7 bases at V and 0 bases at J, with 12 bases in the middle. The CDR3 here is CSAAGSPNYGYTF. In DNA, the CDR3 is TGCAGCGCTGCAGGGTCCCCTAACTATGGCTACACCTTC. The full variable domain, in which reference TRBV29-1 and TRBJ1-2 provide the parts outside the CDR3, is SAVISQKPSRDICQRGTSLTIQCQVDSQVTMMFWYRQQPGQSLTLIATANQGSEATYESGFVIDKFPISRPNLTFSTLTVSNMSPEDSSIYLCSAAGSPNYGYTFGSGTRLTVV.

J is TRBJ2-1 and V is TRBV29-1; 9 bases line up with TRBD1. J was trimmed by 8 bases and V by 6 bases; bases with no gene match: 2. This CDR3 contains 11 residues. Germline CDR1 reads SQVTM; CDR2 reads ANQGSEA. The CDR3 loop reads CSVGTGYEQFF. In DNA, the CDR3 is TGCAGCGTGGGGACAGGGTATGAGCAGTTCTTC.

The chain is built from TRBV19 and TRBJ2-1; 9 bases are shared with TRBD2. V shed 10 bases, J shed 10 bases, and the junction held 14 bases outside the gene matches. CDR1 and CDR2 from the germline V gene are LNHDA and SQIVND (reference sequence). The CDR3 totals 14 residues. CDR3: CAKPVAGGPGEQFF. Written as DNA, the CDR3 is TGTGCCAAGCCGGTGGCGGGAGGGCCGGGGGAGCAGTTCTTC.

This clonotype was seen a few times. The gene calls are TRBV4-2 and TRBJ2-7, with D hard to call. Germline CDR1 reads LGHNA; CDR2 reads YNFKEQ. CDR3 length equals 14 residues. The V and J ends lost 0 bases and 1 base respectively, with 7 bases between them. In DNA, the CDR3 is TGTGCCAGCAGCCAAGATTACCCTTCCTACGAGCAGTACTTC. Its translation: CASSQDYPSYEQYF.

The CDR3 DNA reads as TGTGCCAGCAGCAGTAACATGAACACTGAAGCTTTCTTT. This codes for CASSSNMNTEAFF. The J gene is TRBJ1-1, the V gene TRBV5-4; D gene ambiguous. The CDR3 is made up of 13 amino acids. V lost 4 bases and J lost 0, with 7 bases in between. From germline, CDR1 is SGHNT and CDR2 YYREEE (reference sequence).

The V gene is TRBV28, the J gene TRBJ1-2, with 9 positions matching TRBD1. The germline V gene encodes CDR1 MDHEN and CDR2 SYDVKM. Losses at the gene ends were 7 bases for V and 6 bases for J; bases not matched to a gene: 15. The CDR3 length is 16 residues. CDR3 sequence: CASTPLPGQGSNGYTF. CDR3 DNA sequence: TGTGCCAGCACTCCTCTCCCGGGACAGGGTTCTAATGGCTACACCTTC.

This clonotype was picked up a small number of times. The CDR3 here is CASSFSSRAKSGMNTEAFF. The DNA of the CDR3 is TGTGCCAGCAGCTTCAGCTCCAGGGCTAAAAGTGGAATGAACACTGAAGCTTTCTTT. The chain links TRBV7-2 to TRBJ1-1; D is possibly TRBD1 (5 bases). V was pared by 3 bases and J by 0 bases, with 23 bases between. There are 19 residues in the CDR3. The germline V gene has CDR1 SGHTA and CDR2 FQGNSA.

The chain has TRBV6-5 and TRBJ2-7, with D unclear. The CDR3 length is 12 residues. Germline V lookup: CDR1 MNHEY, CDR2 SVGAGI. Between the trimmed V and J ends, which lost 0 bases and 8 bases, there was a span of 8 bases. The DNA of the CDR3 is TGTGCCAGCAGTTACTCGGGAAATCAGCAGTACTTC. It specifies CASSYSGNQQYF.

The chain carries TRBV7-9 and TRBJ2-5; 12 bases match TRBD2. The V gene's germline CDR1 is SEHNR and CDR2 FQNEAQ (reference sequence). J was trimmed by 5 bases and V by 5 bases; bases with no gene match: 6. The CDR3 extends over 15 amino acids. This CDR3 reads CASSDGLAGRETQYF. The CDR3 DNA sequence: TGTGCCAGCAGCGACGGACTAGCGGGAAGGGAGACCCAGTACTTC.

V usage is TRBV5-6 and J usage is TRBJ2-1; 9 nucleotides agree with TRBD2. V lost 2 bases, J lost 15 bases, and 18 bases stayed unmatched. This CDR3 has 16 residues. In germline, CDR1 is SGHDT, CDR2 YYEEEE. The CDR3 loop is CASSLRGLAPLTSGFF. The CDR3 bases are TGTGCCAGCAGCTTAAGGGGACTAGCCCCCCTCACTAGTGGGTTCTTC.

V gene TRBV7-2 combines with J gene TRBJ1-5; D unclear. Germline values: CDR1 SGHTA, CDR2 FQGNSA. This CDR3 comprises 13 residues. V was cut by 6 bases and J by 2 bases, with 8 bases left in between. The CDR3 protein is CASSKVGNQPQHF. CDR3 in DNA: TGTGCCAGCAGTAAGGTCGGCAATCAGCCCCAGCATTTT.

In its sample, this clonotype was seen a few times. The gene calls are TRBV7-2 and TRBJ2-7; TRBD2 matches at 11 bases. This CDR3 is built from 16 residues. Germline V CDR1 and CDR2: SGHTA, FQGNSA. V shed 2 bases and J 4 bases; nucleotides not matched to a gene: 7. DNA for the CDR3: TGTGCCAGCAGCTTAACCCTAGCGGGAGGAGTGTACGAGCAGTACTTC. Its translation: CASSLTLAGGVYEQYF.

The table lists this clonotype with a few counts. The chain recombines TRBV5-6 with TRBJ2-1, with 7 bases identical to TRBD1. J lost 12 bases, V lost 4 bases, and 4 bases had no gene match. CDR3 length: 11 residues. The germline V gene encodes CDR1 SGHDT and CDR2 YYEEEE. The CDR3 loop reads CASSRQGRQFF. CDR3 DNA sequence: TGTGCCAGCAGCCGACAGGGCAGGCAGTTCTTC.

This clonotype appeared a single time. The rearrangement joins TRBV6-2 or TRBV6-3 to TRBJ2-1; possible D gene TRBD2, 6 bases. Looked up from germline, CDR1 is MNHEY and CDR2 is SVGEGT. With 5 bases removed from V and 4 bases from J, the gap between germline ends came to 18 bases. The CDR3 contains 16 residues. This chain's CDR3 is CASSHHKTGGYNEQFF. The CDR3 DNA sequence: TGTGCCAGCAGTCACCATAAGACTGGGGGGTACAATGAGCAGTTCTTC.

The chain recombines TRBV29-1 with TRBJ1-2; D perhaps matches TRBD1 (5 bases). V was pared by 4 bases and J by 7 bases, with 10 bases between. In germline, CDR1 is SQVTM, CDR2 ANQGSEA. The CDR3 extends over 11 amino acids. CDR3 bases: TGCAGCGTTGGACCCGGGGGTGGCTACACCTTC. This codes for CSVGPGGGYTF.

This clonotype has at least ten counts. The J gene is TRBJ1-3, the V gene TRBV20-1, with a tentative D call TRBD1 (6 bases). The V end lost 3 bases, the J end lost 3 bases, and 12 bases lay between the germline ends. Germline CDR1 DFQATT, CDR2 SNEGSKA (reference sequence). CDR3 size: 14 residues. The CDR3 sequence: CSASEGVGGNTIYF. The CDR3 coding sequence is TGCAGTGCTAGTGAGGGGGTTGGTGGAAACACCATATATTTT.

This clonotype was counted between two and nine times. The chain carries TRBV29-1 and TRBJ1-2; D is uncertain. The CDR3 consists of 12 residues. Trimming stripped 4 bases from V and 4 bases from J, with 10 bases between. Germline CDR1 is SQVTM and CDR2 is ANQGSEA. The CDR3 region has the DNA TGCAGCGTTGCTGGCGGACCCTATGGCTACACCTTC. As protein: CSVAGGPYGYTF.

The chain couples TRBV20-1 to TRBJ2-7; 9 bases match TRBD2. The CDR3 is 15 residues long. V lost 1 base, J lost 3 bases, and 7 bases stayed unmatched. The V gene's germline CDR1 is DFQATT and CDR2 SNEGSKA (reference sequence). The CDR3 spells CSARVGGSGSYEQYF. The CDR3 nucleotides read TGCAGTGCTAGAGTGGGGGGTAGCGGGAGCTACGAGCAGTACTTC.

This chain connects TRBV9 to TRBJ1-1; the D is unclear. With 4 bases removed from V and 2 bases from J, the gap between germline ends came to 15 bases. Germline-derived CDR1 and CDR2 are SGDLS and YYNGEE. This CDR3 is 15 amino acids long. DNA of the CDR3: TGTGCCAGCAGCCCCTCTGAGGCAGCTAACACTGAAGCTTTCTTT. Encoded protein: CASSPSEAANTEAFF.

The chain employs TRBV11-2 and TRBJ2-7; no firm D call. Trimming removed 1 base from V and 0 bases from J, with 7 bases in between. CDR3 length: 14 amino acids. Germline-derived CDR1 and CDR2 are SGHAT and FQNNGV. The CDR3 protein is CASSLGDGSYEQYF. The CDR3, as DNA: TGTGCCAGCAGCTTAGGCGACGGCTCCTACGAGCAGTACTTC.

This clonotype was detected many times. This chain uses TRBV6-2 or TRBV6-3 with TRBJ2-6; D unclear. The CDR3 extends over 18 amino acids. Germline V lookup: CDR1 MNHEY, CDR2 SVGEGT. Trimming removed 2 bases from V and 0 bases from J, with 14 bases in between. Here the CDR3 reads CASSYSPFFSSGANVLTF. Here the CDR3 DNA reads TGTGCCAGCAGTTACAGCCCCTTCTTTAGCTCTGGGGCCAACGTCCTGACTTTC.